In its sample, the clone carrying this TCR beta chain was seen once. Its cognate antigen is unknown. Investigators took ten milliliters of peripheral blood from every donor. Total RNA was isolated from each sample in quantities of at least 6 micrograms. The sample belongs to a study of blood T cells in healthy people across ages. Findings and limits, study-wide: Across the age range, TCR beta diversity per million T cells fell in a roughly linear way.

Then a second PCR, running about 6 to 12 cycles, was carried out with a sample-barcoded 5' primer and a J-beta primer mix. TCRdb re-derived calls from the 5' RACE reads in MiXCR, one entry per CDR3 protein. The sample holds about 1.5 million distinct CDR3 sequences; less than 45% are singletons and the top ten take 4%. The specimen was blood. The sequence was collected from a woman between 18 and 29 years old in good health.

The CDR3: CASSVTTSGRCEQYF. For the CDR3, the DNA is TGTGCCAGCAGCGTAACAACTAGCGGGCGGTGCGAGCAGTACTTC. J is TRBJ2-5 and V is TRBV9, with TRBD2 identical over 9 bases. Gene TRBJ2-7 matches the end of the DNA better, so the J call may be wrong. Per germline, CDR1 SGDLS and CDR2 YYNGEE. The CDR3 contains 15 residues.